This T cell receptor beta chain was recorded in a study of CD8+ T cells in alopecia areata. CDR1 is LGHNA and CDR2 is YNFKEQ in the germline V gene. Trimming removed 5 bases at V and 1 base at J, with 12 bases between. This CDR3 contains 15 residues. Extracted RNA was reverse transcribed, and the resulting cDNA served as sequencing template. The table came from immunoSEQ multiplex PCR; TCRdb's copy has only in-frame clones and leaves some out. The sample consists of about 190,000 clones, roughly three fifths of them appearing once. General study results and limits: Normal scalp had lower clonality than lesional scalp, with alopecia totalis/universalis lesions showing this most strongly.

Noted treatment: oral pan-JAK inhibitor, 5-10 mg twice daily. A remark on this clone: As yet, its antigen is unknown.

The rearrangement uses TRBV4-2 and TRBJ1-5; D may be TRBD1 (5 bases). Source: CD4+ T cells sorted from blood, taken at week 4, from a patient treated with tofacitinib. The receptor was isolated from a human donor with alopecia areata. CDR3 bases: TGTGCCAGCAGCTCCCGGGGGAGAAGCAATCAGCCCCAGCATTTT. This codes for CASSSRGRSNQPQHF.